The sequence of this T cell receptor beta chain was determined in a study of T-cell reconstitution after alpha-beta-depleted transplantation in children. Preparation of the TCRbeta library used unique molecular identifiers. Using its own MiXCR run on the PCR reads, TCRdb lists one record per CDR3 protein. The data hold around 190,000 distinct CDR3 sequences, with roughly 7.1% observed a single time. This clonotype was picked up many times. Trimming left V 6 bases short and J 3 bases short, with 15 bases between. There are 14 residues in the CDR3. Germline V gene data show CDR1 as MGHDK and CDR2 as SYGVNS.

The receptor's source is a boy younger than 10 with acute lymphoblastic leukemia, due to receive a stem cell transplant. The material was PBMCs, obtained before TCRalphabeta/CD19-depleted stem cell transplant. The V and J genes are TRBV25-1 and TRBJ2-7, with a tentative D call TRBD1 (8 bases). The DNA of the CDR3 is TGTGCCAGCAGCGAAAGCGGGACAGGCTACGAGCAGTACTTC. Residues: CASSESGTGYEQYF.